The 13 T cell receptor beta chains presented below share a single source sample, sequenced in a study of cytomegalovirus exposure and HLA in healthy donors. TCRdb's table, derived via immunoSEQ multiplex PCR, lists solely in-frame clones and lacks some. The data contain around 150,000 clones, less than 90% of them singletons. Specimen: PBMCs. These receptors came from a man aged 25-45 years in good health and CMV-seropositive.

This rearrangement joins TRBV4-3 to TRBJ1-2, with no clear D. Trimming removed 0 bases from V and 4 bases from J, with 12 bases in between. The CDR3 has 15 amino acids. CDR1 LGHNA and CDR2 YSLEER come from the germline V gene. CDR3 residues: CASSQEVEDRYGYTF. The CDR3 nucleotides are TGCGCCAGCAGCCAAGAAGTGGAGGACCGCTATGGCTACACCTTC.

The rearrangement joins TRBV28 to TRBJ2-5; 7 nucleotides agree with TRBD1. CDR1 and CDR2 (germline): MDHEN, SYDVKM. The CDR3 has 16 residues. The J segment lost 5 bases and the V segment lost 7 bases, leaving 16 bases of the junction unmatched. The DNA for the CDR3 is TGTGCCAGCACTCCTAGGGACAGCTCTGAGGGGGAGACCCAGTACTTC. This gives the protein CASTPRDSSEGETQYF.

This clone was counted a single time. The chain couples TRBV7-2 to TRBJ2-3; no clear D. This CDR3 comprises 16 residues. V lost 4 bases and J lost 0, with 14 bases in between. Germline V CDR1 and CDR2: SGHTA, FQGNSA. CDR3 in amino acids: CASSSRLRPSTDTQYF. In DNA form, the CDR3 reads TGTGCCAGCAGCTCCCGACTCCGTCCTAGCACAGATACGCAGTATTTT.

The gene calls are TRBV25-1 and TRBJ1-1; D unclear. The CDR3 spans 14 residues. Deletions cut 4 bases from V and 6 bases from J, with 15 bases between. CDR1 is MGHDK and CDR2 is SYGVNS in the germline V gene. The CDR3 loop is CASSGRVYNAEAFF. CDR3 in DNA: TGTGCCAGCAGTGGGAGGGTGTATAACGCTGAAGCTTTCTTT.

The rearrangement links TRBV5-1 to TRBJ2-1; TRBD1 aligns across 7 bases. This CDR3 region has 13 residues. Germline CDR1 and CDR2: SGHRS and YFSETQ. V trimming: 4 bases; J trimming: 9 bases; junction bases outside the gene matches: 7. The CDR3 sequence: CASSRLQGSEQFF. CDR3 bases: TGCGCCAGCAGCCGTTTACAGGGGTCTGAGCAGTTCTTC. Looking up the rest from reference TRBV5-1 and TRBJ2-1 gives the full variable domain: KAGVTQTPRYLIKTRGQQVTLSCSPISGHRSVSWYQQTPGQGLQFLFEYFSETQRNKGNFPGRFSGRQFSNSRSEMNVSTLELGDSALYLCASSRLQGSEQFFGPGTRLTVL.

V is TRBV5-8 and J is TRBJ2-7; a possible D gene is TRBD1 (6 bases). The CDR3 runs to 12 residues. V was pared by 2 bases and J by 6 bases, with 9 bases between. Germline-derived CDR1 and CDR2 are SGHTS and YDEGEE. CDR3 sequence (DNA): TGTGCCAGCAGCTTATACAGGGCCGAGCAGTACTTC. Translation gives CASSLYRAEQYF.

The chain carries TRBV4-3 and TRBJ2-3; 12 bases align to TRBD2. CDR3 length equals 17 residues. In germline, CDR1 is LGHNA, CDR2 YSLEER. Trimming took 0 bases from V and 5 from J; bases not matched to a gene: 6. The CDR3 DNA follows: TGCGCCAGCAGCCAAGATCTAGCGGGGGGGCCAAGAGATACGCAGTATTTT. Amino acids: CASSQDLAGGPRDTQYF.

The chain has TRBV4-3 and TRBJ1-2; 8 bases line up with TRBD1. After removal of 3 bases from V and 2 bases from J, the junction contained 2 bases not matched to a gene. Germline-derived CDR1 and CDR2 are LGHNA and YSLEER. This CDR3 is built from 14 residues. CDR3 in DNA: TGCGCCAGCAGCCAGGGGACAGGAAACTATGGCTACACCTTC. Translated, it gives CASSQGTGNYGYTF.

CDR3 nucleotides: TGTGCCAGCAGGTTAGCGGGGGGCTCTGGGGCCAACGTCCTGACTTTC. Residues: CASRLAGGSGANVLTF. The chain employs TRBV28 and TRBJ2-6; 10 nucleotides align to TRBD2. The trim removed 6 bases at V and 0 bases at J, leaving 2 bases unmatched. This CDR3 has 16 amino acids. The germline gives CDR1 MDHEN, CDR2 SYDVKM.

The rearrangement joins TRBV7-8 to TRBJ1-4; no clear D. V was shortened by 4 bases and J by 13 bases, with 16 bases between the two germline ends. The CDR3 extends over 13 amino acids. Germline V gene data show CDR1 as SGHVS and CDR2 as FQNEAQ. The CDR3 reads CASSSMDPGGLFF. The CDR3 bases are TGTGCCAGCAGCTCTATGGACCCAGGAGGACTGTTTTTT. Full variable domain (outside the CDR3, taken from reference TRBV7-8 and TRBJ1-4): GAGVSQSPRYKVAKRGQDVALRCDPISGHVSLFWYQQALGQGPEFLTYFQNEAQLDKSGLPSDRFFAERPEGSVSTLKIQRTQQEDSAVYLCASSSMDPGGLFFGSGTQLSVL.

As DNA, the CDR3 is TGTGCCAGCAGCTTCTTAGCTGGCGGGAGTTGGTCTGGGGCCAACGTCCTGACTTTC. Translated, it gives CASSFLAGGSWSGANVLTF. V is TRBV7-6 and J is TRBJ2-6; the match to TRBD2 covers 7 bases. The CDR3 has 19 residues. The trim removed 3 bases at V and 1 base at J, leaving 12 bases unmatched. Germline lookup yields CDR1 SGHVS and CDR2 FNYEAQ. The full variable domain, completed using reference TRBV7-6 and TRBJ2-6, is GAGVSQSPRYKVTKRGQDVALRCDPISGHVSLYWYRQALGQGPEFLTYFNYEAQQDKSGLPNDRFSAERPEGSISTLTIQRTEQRDSAMYRCASSFLAGGSWSGANVLTFGAGSRLTVL.

V is TRBV5-1 and J is TRBJ1-2; weak D call: TRBD1 (6 bases). Germline values: CDR1 SGHRS, CDR2 YFSETQ. V lost 4 bases and J lost 4, with 17 bases in between. CDR3 length equals 15 residues. The CDR3 bases are TGCGCCAGCAGCCTTATAGGGGGGGATAGCTATGGCTACACCTTC. Translating gives CASSLIGGDSYGYTF.

The chain links TRBV28 to TRBJ2-3; D is perhaps TRBD2 (5 bases). The CDR3 contains 15 residues. V lost 6 bases and J lost 4, with 17 bases in between. Germline CDR1 is MDHEN and CDR2 is SYDVKM. CDR3 DNA: TGTGCCAGCAGCCCCCCGGCGGGCCGCTCAGATACGCAGTATTTT. It encodes CASSPPAGRSDTQYF.